The clone carrying this TCR beta chain was seen many times. This sample is drawn from a study of CD8+CD57+ T cells in acquired aplastic anemia. In the study overall: Average DNA yield from sorted CD4+ and CD8+ cells was roughly 3 ug.

Those patients picked for sequencing had displayed CD8+CD57+ cell expansion on flow cytometry. TCR beta VDJ and CDR3 were profiled, and genomic DNA was the template. TCRdb re-derived calls from the reads in MiXCR, one entry per CDR3 protein. The table includes around 430,000 distinct CDR3 sequences, around 30% detected once. V lost 3 bases and J 5 bases, leaving 11 bases between the germline ends. The germline V gene encodes CDR1 DFQATT and CDR2 SNEGSKA (reference sequence). The CDR3 runs 13 residues. The chain links TRBV20-1 to TRBJ1-5; the D gene is possibly TRBD1 (6 bases). Sequenced input: sorted CD4+, CD8+, or CD8+CD57+ T cells (not recorded which) from PBMCs. The sequence derives from a human donor with aplastic anemia. CDR3 bases: TGCAGTGCTAGGAGGACAGTCTATCAGCCCCAGCATTTT. This gives the protein CSARRTVYQPQHF.